This paragraph reports one TCR beta chain. Its matching antigen is unknown. V was clipped by 1 base and J by 14 bases, with 11 bases between them. The CDR3 contains 12 residues. Germline V CDR1 and CDR2: MRHNA, SNTAGT. Repertoires were generated with immunoSEQ multiplex PCR, while TCRdb's copy carries only in-frame clones and drops some. This sample has hundreds of thousands of clones, with about 93% found just once. These data are taken from a study of T cell responses to AZD1222 COVID-19 vaccine. General study points: An increase in Spike-specific TCR breadth and depth was observed after two AZD1222 doses. Spike regions recognized by vaccine-associated CD4 TCRs spanned the protein, led by 160-218 and 743-854. Just five to seven AZD1222 recipients tested seropositive at baseline. Reportedly, close to half of spike-specific TCRs are directed against unmutated variant regions.

The source of this sequence is an adult in good health. The sample in question was peripheral blood, obtained on day 0 of MenACWY control vaccination. V and J are TRBV6-4 and TRBJ2-2; D not certain. CDR3 bases: TGTGCCAGCAGTGACTGGGGTGGTGAACTGTTTTTT. This encodes CASSDWGGELFF.